Following are 9 T cell receptor beta chains from one sample sequenced in a study of T cell responses to AZD1222 COVID-19 vaccine. TCRdb's copy holds only in-frame clones and misses some; the assay was immunoSEQ multiplex PCR. The repertoire holds about 180,000 clones, with around 87% as singletons. Sequencing used peripheral blood, obtained on day 0 of AZD1222 vaccination. Every receptor here comes from an adult in good health.

The V and J genes are TRBV27 and TRBJ2-3, with no clear D. V was shortened by 6 bases and J by 4 bases, with 17 bases between the two germline ends. This CDR3 contains 15 residues. Germline assignment: CDR1 MNHEY and CDR2 SMNVEV (reference sequence). The CDR3 DNA reads as TGTGCCAGCAGCACCCGAGCCCTCCCGGCAGATACGCAGTATTTT. Translating it yields CASSTRALPADTQYF.

This clone was found once. The chain couples TRBV4-2 to TRBJ1-4, with TRBD1 matching over 7 bases. From germline, CDR1 is LGHNA and CDR2 YNFKEQ. Trimming at V came to 0 bases and at J to 4 bases, leaving 2 bases not matched to a gene. CDR3 length: 15 residues. In DNA, the CDR3 is TGTGCCAGCAGCCAAGAGGGACAGTTTAATGAAAAACTGTTTTTT. Translation gives CASSQEGQFNEKLFF.

The chain links TRBV6-5 to TRBJ1-4; D gene uncertain. The CDR3 runs 15 residues. The germline gives CDR1 MNHEY, CDR2 SVGAGI. V lost 0 bases, J lost 6 bases, and 11 bases lay in between. CDR3 in amino acids: CASSYSLGFDEKLFF. The CDR3 nucleotides read TGTGCCAGCAGTTACTCGTTGGGGTTTGATGAAAAACTGTTTTTT.

V is TRBV6-5 and J is TRBJ2-7; D unresolved. There are 14 residues in the CDR3. Germline assignment: CDR1 MNHEY and CDR2 SVGAGI. Trimming shortened V by 0 bases and J by 3 bases, and 9 bases separated the two germline ends. The CDR3, as DNA: TGTGCCAGCAGTTACTCCGGGCCCAGCTACGAGCAGTACTTC. Its protein product is CASSYSGPSYEQYF.

The chain recombines TRBV30 with TRBJ2-7; D call uncertain. The CDR3 spans 11 residues. CDR1 and CDR2 (germline): GTSNPN, SVGIG (reference sequence). Trimming left V 1 base short and J 1 base short, with 2 bases between. DNA for the CDR3: TGTGCCTGGAGTGAGTCCTACGAGCAGTACTTC. Translated, it gives CAWSESYEQYF.

The gene calls are TRBV2 and TRBJ1-1; the D gene is possibly TRBD1 (5 bases). The V gene's germline CDR1 is SNHLY and CDR2 FYNNEI. CDR3 length: 13 amino acids. Deletions cut 3 bases from V and 3 bases from J, with 8 bases between. The CDR3, as DNA: TGTGCCAGCAGTGAGCAGGGCGACACTGAAGCTTTCTTT. Translating gives CASSEQGDTEAFF. Looking up the rest from reference TRBV2 and TRBJ1-1 gives the full variable domain: EPEVTQTPSHQVTQMGQEVILRCVPISNHLYFYWYRQILGQKVEFLVSFYNNEISEKSEIFDDQFSVERPDGSNFTLKIRSTKLEDSAMYFCASSEQGDTEAFFGQGTRLTVV.

This chain uses TRBV7-2 with TRBJ2-1, with a tentative D call TRBD1 (6 bases). Germline CDR1 and CDR2: SGHTA and FQGNSA. Between the trimmed V and J ends, which lost 2 bases and 4 bases, there was a span of 12 bases. The CDR3 extends over 15 amino acids. Here the CDR3 DNA reads TGTGCCAGCAGCTTATCCGGGACATCATACAATGAGCAGTTCTTC. As protein: CASSLSGTSYNEQFF.

The rearrangement uses TRBV13 and TRBJ2-5; D is undetermined. The CDR3 length is 14 residues. V lost 1 base, J lost 5 bases, and 11 bases lay in between. From germline, CDR1 is PRHDT and CDR2 FYEKMQ (reference sequence). The CDR3 spells CASSLVGSRETQYF. CDR3 DNA sequence: TGTGCCAGCAGCTTAGTTGGCAGTCGGGAGACCCAGTACTTC.

The sample holds one count of this clone. This chain connects TRBV7-9 to TRBJ2-2; 9 bases are shared with TRBD2. Germline lookup yields CDR1 SEHNR and CDR2 FQNEAQ (reference sequence). J lost 7 bases, V lost 8 bases, and 14 bases had no gene match. The CDR3 is made up of 16 amino acids. CDR3 amino acids: CASFPRASGEVGELFF. CDR3 DNA: TGTGCCAGCTTCCCCCGGGCTAGCGGGGAGGTCGGGGAGCTGTTTTTT.